This entry lists 21 T cell receptor beta chains sequenced from one sample in a study of blood T cell repertoires in COVID-19. Libraries were prepared by immunoSEQ multiplex PCR; TCRdb keeps only in-frame clonotypes and omits some of them. The sample has some 300,000 clones, 89% seen once; the top ten hold 2.9%. Sequenced sample: PBMCs or T cells enriched from blood (not recorded which). These receptors were obtained from a woman between 50 and 59 years old who had been exposed to COVID-19.

V usage is TRBV9 and J usage is TRBJ2-5, with 9 bases matching TRBD1. The CDR3 has 15 amino acids. Germline V lookup: CDR1 SGDLS, CDR2 YYNGEE. The V gene end was trimmed by 3 bases and the J gene end by 5 bases; junction bases not matched to a gene: 8. The CDR3 region is CASSAQQGAGETQYF. CDR3 bases: TGTGCCAGCAGCGCACAACAGGGGGCTGGGGAGACCCAGTACTTC.

This clone showed up just once. The chain employs TRBV7-2 and TRBJ1-4; 11 bases map to TRBD1. The CDR3 has 15 amino acids. CDR1 and CDR2 from the germline V gene are SGHTA and FQGNSA. V lost 5 bases to trimming and J lost 7 bases; unmatched junction nucleotides: 6. The CDR3 reads CASSLGQGAGEKLFF. The CDR3 nucleotides read TGTGCCAGCAGCCTAGGACAGGGGGCTGGTGAAAAACTGTTTTTT.

V usage is TRBV27 and J usage is TRBJ1-2; D is undetermined. V was clipped by 3 bases and J by 2 bases, with 7 bases between them. CDR3 size: 13 residues. Germline CDR1 MNHEY, CDR2 SMNVEV (reference sequence). In DNA form, the CDR3 reads TGTGCCAGCAGTTTGTACAGCAACTATGGCTACACCTTC. Translated, it gives CASSLYSNYGYTF.

The chain joins TRBV19 to TRBJ1-2; D is possibly TRBD1 (6 bases). The germline gives CDR1 LNHDA, CDR2 SQIVND (reference sequence). Trimming removed 0 bases at V and 4 bases at J, with 9 bases between. The CDR3 totals 14 residues. Here the CDR3 reads CASSIEGTIYGYTF. The CDR3 coding sequence is TGTGCCAGTAGTATAGAAGGGACAATCTATGGCTACACCTTC.

J is TRBJ2-7 and V is TRBV5-1, with 11 nucleotides matching TRBD1. Germline lookup yields CDR1 SGHRS and CDR2 YFSETQ. This CDR3 contains 17 residues. V shed 4 bases, J shed 4 bases, and the junction held 13 bases outside the gene matches. CDR3 DNA sequence: TGCGCCAGCAGCCAACTAAGCGGGACAGGGGGGGCATACGAGCAGTACTTC. This codes for CASSQLSGTGGAYEQYF.

The rearrangement uses TRBV19 and TRBJ1-1, with D maybe TRBD1 (5 bases). The germline V and J ends were trimmed by 6 bases and 4 bases, with 12 bases remaining between them. CDR1 and CDR2 (germline): LNHDA, SQIVND (reference sequence). This CDR3 is 13 amino acids long. CDR3 loop: CASRLRGGTEAFF. The CDR3 nucleotides read TGTGCCAGTAGGCTGCGGGGGGGCACTGAAGCTTTCTTT.

This clone turned up a few times. The chain employs TRBV28 and TRBJ1-2, with TRBD1 as a possible D gene (6 bases). The CDR3 has 16 residues. Germline-derived CDR1 and CDR2 are MDHEN and SYDVKM. V was shortened by 1 base and J by 5 bases, with 17 bases between the two germline ends. CDR3 in amino acids: CASSLFSGGPGYGYTF. The CDR3 region has the DNA TGTGCCAGCAGTTTATTTTCCGGGGGGCCAGGATATGGCTACACCTTC.

The chain combines TRBV6-5 with TRBJ2-7; the D gene is possibly TRBD1 (5 bases). The V gene lost 9 bases and the J gene lost 4 bases, with 16 bases spanning the gap. Germline values: CDR1 MNHEY, CDR2 SVGAGI. This CDR3 is built from 13 residues. As DNA, the CDR3 is TGTGCCAGTCGCGAGGCAGGGAAGTACGAGCAGTACTTC. This codes for CASREAGKYEQYF.

This clone has only one observation. The V call is TRBV28, the J call TRBJ1-1; 10 positions agree with TRBD1. The V gene end was trimmed by 6 bases and the J gene end by 5 bases; junction bases not matched to a gene: 9. This CDR3 contains 15 residues. In germline, CDR1 is MDHEN, CDR2 SYDVKM. CDR3 in amino acids: CASRRQGARGTEAFF. The CDR3 region has the DNA TGTGCCAGCAGGCGACAGGGGGCAAGGGGGACTGAAGCTTTCTTT.

CDR3 sequence (DNA): TGCAGCGTTGGCAGGACACTCCACTACGAGCAGTACTTC. Residues: CSVGRTLHYEQYF. This sequence joins TRBV29-1 and TRBJ2-7; D might be TRBD1 (5 bases). The V end was cut by 4 bases, the J end by 3 bases, with 13 bases between. From germline, CDR1 is SQVTM and CDR2 ANQGSEA. This CDR3 region has 13 residues.

The J gene is TRBJ1-1, the V gene TRBV6-5; tentative D call: TRBD1 (6 bases). Trimming cost V 5 bases and J 3 bases, with 13 bases left between them. CDR1 and CDR2 from the germline V gene are MNHEY and SVGAGI. This CDR3 contains 14 residues. The CDR3 here is CASSRQERDTEAFF. CDR3 DNA: TGTGCCAGCAGTCGACAGGAGAGGGACACTGAAGCTTTCTTT.

The rearrangement links TRBV10-3 to TRBJ1-4; the match to TRBD1 covers 12 bases. V shed 6 bases and J 7 bases; nucleotides not matched to a gene: 9. The germline gives CDR1 ENHRY, CDR2 SYGVKD. The CDR3 is 16 residues long. The CDR3 loop is CAISDAGQGAGEKLFF. CDR3 coding DNA: TGTGCCATCAGCGATGCGGGACAGGGGGCGGGTGAAAAACTGTTTTTT.

The chain is built from TRBV10-2 and TRBJ1-1, with 8 positions matching TRBD1. V lost 6 bases, J lost 4 bases, and 1 base stayed unmatched. CDR1 WSHSY and CDR2 SAAADI come from the germline V gene. The CDR3 spans 12 residues. The CDR3 nucleotides are TGCGCCAGCAGGACAGGGGCCACTGAAGCTTTCTTT. Translated, it gives CASRTGATEAFF.

The chain recombines TRBV5-1 with TRBJ1-4; D is ambiguous. The CDR3 totals 14 residues. The germline V gene encodes CDR1 SGHRS and CDR2 YFSETQ. The V and J ends lost 0 bases and 10 bases respectively, with 13 bases between them. CDR3 residues: CASSLGPSSGKLFF. The CDR3 DNA follows: TGCGCCAGCAGCTTGGGGCCCTCCTCGGGAAAACTGTTTTTT.

The chain carries TRBV19 and TRBJ2-2; 10 bases match TRBD1. The length of the CDR3 is 14 residues. Germline loops: CDR1 LNHDA, CDR2 SQIVND (reference sequence). V trimming: 7 bases; J trimming: 8 bases; junction bases outside the gene matches: 7. CDR3: CASTDRGVLGELFF. The CDR3 nucleotides read TGTGCCAGTACGGACAGGGGGGTTTTAGGGGAGCTGTTTTTT. The full variable domain, its missing parts supplied by reference TRBV19 and TRBJ2-2, is DGGITQSPKYLFRKEGQNVTLSCEQNLNHDAMYWYRQDPGQGLRLIYYSQIVNDFQKGDIAEGYSVSREKKESFPLTVTSAQKNPTAFYLCASTDRGVLGELFFGEGSRLTVL.

J is TRBJ2-3 and V is TRBV27; weak D call: TRBD1 (6 bases). The germline V and J ends were trimmed by 6 bases and 0 bases, with 22 bases remaining between them. CDR1 MNHEY and CDR2 SMNVEV come from the germline V gene (reference sequence). The CDR3 is 18 residues long. Written as DNA, the CDR3 is TGTGCCAGCAGGGCAAACCGGGACATAGTGTCTAGCACAGATACGCAGTATTTT. The encoded protein is CASRANRDIVSSTDTQYF.

This rearrangement joins TRBV3-1 (or the pseudogene TRBV3-2) to TRBJ1-3; no clear D gene. Trimming left V 6 bases short and J 7 bases short, with 16 bases between. The germline CDR1 and CDR2 sequences are LGHDT and YNNKEL (reference sequence). The CDR3 length is 14 residues. The CDR3 coding sequence is TGTGCCAGCAGTGAAAGCTTTAGCGGGAACACCATATATTTT. Translation gives CASSESFSGNTIYF.

The chain carries TRBV27 and TRBJ2-7; D unclear. The CDR3 loop spans 13 amino acids. Germline assignment: CDR1 MNHEY and CDR2 SMNVEV (reference sequence). The ends were cut back, 3 bases at V and 2 bases at J, with 8 bases in the middle. The CDR3 spells CASSFHITYEQYF. The CDR3 region has the DNA TGTGCCAGCAGTTTCCACATAACCTACGAGCAGTACTTC.

The CDR3 loop is CATWTGRYEQYF. The CDR3 DNA reads as TGTGCCACCTGGACAGGCCGCTACGAGCAGTACTTC. The V and J genes are TRBV10-3 and TRBJ2-7, with TRBD1 identical over 7 bases. CDR3 length: 12 amino acids. V lost 10 bases, J lost 3 bases, and 6 bases stayed unmatched. Germline lookup yields CDR1 ENHRY and CDR2 SYGVKD.

The genes are TRBV5-1 and TRBJ1-1; D unresolved. This CDR3 has 13 residues. Germline CDR1 and CDR2: SGHRS and YFSETQ. V was shortened by 1 base and J by 1 base, with 5 bases between the two germline ends. The CDR3 DNA reads as TGCGCCAGCAGCTTGACAGCGAACACTGAAGCTTTCTTT. Translating gives CASSLTANTEAFF.

The V call is TRBV18, the J call TRBJ2-1, with D unresolved. The CDR3 totals 14 residues. Looked up from germline, CDR1 is KGHSH and CDR2 is LQKENI. V shed 3 bases and J shed 6 bases, with 12 bases lying between them. The CDR3 sequence: CASSPRISGNEQFF. CDR3 coding DNA: TGTGCCAGCTCACCGAGAATATCGGGCAATGAGCAGTTCTTC.